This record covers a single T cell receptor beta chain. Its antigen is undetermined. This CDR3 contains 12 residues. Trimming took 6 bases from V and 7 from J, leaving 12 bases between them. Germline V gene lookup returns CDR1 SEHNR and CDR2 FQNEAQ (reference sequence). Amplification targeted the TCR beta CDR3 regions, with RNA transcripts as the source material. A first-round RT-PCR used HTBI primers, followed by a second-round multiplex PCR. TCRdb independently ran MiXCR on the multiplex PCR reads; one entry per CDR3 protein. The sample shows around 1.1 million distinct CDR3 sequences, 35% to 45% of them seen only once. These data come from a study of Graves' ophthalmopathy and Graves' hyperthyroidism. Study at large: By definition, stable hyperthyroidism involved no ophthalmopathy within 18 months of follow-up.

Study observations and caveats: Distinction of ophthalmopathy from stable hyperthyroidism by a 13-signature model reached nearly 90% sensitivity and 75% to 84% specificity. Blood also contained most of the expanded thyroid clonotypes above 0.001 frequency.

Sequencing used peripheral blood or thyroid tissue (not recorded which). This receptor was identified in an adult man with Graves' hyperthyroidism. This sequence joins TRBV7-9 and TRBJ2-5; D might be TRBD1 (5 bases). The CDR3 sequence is CASRSGAGTQYF. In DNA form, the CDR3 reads TGTGCCAGCAGATCTGGGGCAGGGACCCAGTACTTC. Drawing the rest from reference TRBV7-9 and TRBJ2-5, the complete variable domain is DTGVSQNPRHKITKRGQNVTFRCDPISEHNRLYWYRQTLGQGPEFLTYFQNEAQLEKSRLLSDRFSAERPKGSFSTLEIQRTEQGDSAMYLCASRSGAGTQYFGPGTRLLVL.